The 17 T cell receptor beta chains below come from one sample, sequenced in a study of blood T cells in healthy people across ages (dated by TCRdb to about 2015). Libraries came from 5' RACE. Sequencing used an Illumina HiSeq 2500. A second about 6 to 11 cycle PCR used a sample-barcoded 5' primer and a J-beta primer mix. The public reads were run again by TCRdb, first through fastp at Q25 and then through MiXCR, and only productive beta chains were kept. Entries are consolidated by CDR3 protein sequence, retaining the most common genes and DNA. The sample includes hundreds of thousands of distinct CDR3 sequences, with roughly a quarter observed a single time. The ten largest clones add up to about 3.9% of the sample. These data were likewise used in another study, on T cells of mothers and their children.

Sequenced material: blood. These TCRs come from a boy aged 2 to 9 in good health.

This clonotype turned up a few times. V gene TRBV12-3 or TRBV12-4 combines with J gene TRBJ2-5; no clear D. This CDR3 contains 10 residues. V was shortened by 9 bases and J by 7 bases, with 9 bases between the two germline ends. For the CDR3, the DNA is TGTGCCAGTAAGGGTGCGACCCAGTACTTC. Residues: CASKGATQYF.

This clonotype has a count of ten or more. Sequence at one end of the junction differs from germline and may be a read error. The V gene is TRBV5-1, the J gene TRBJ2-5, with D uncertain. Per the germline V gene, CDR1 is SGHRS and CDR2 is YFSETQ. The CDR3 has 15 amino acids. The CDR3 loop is CASSLAPTSQETQYF. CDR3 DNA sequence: TGTGCCAGCAGCTTAGCCCCGACGTCGCAAGAGACCCAGTACTTC.

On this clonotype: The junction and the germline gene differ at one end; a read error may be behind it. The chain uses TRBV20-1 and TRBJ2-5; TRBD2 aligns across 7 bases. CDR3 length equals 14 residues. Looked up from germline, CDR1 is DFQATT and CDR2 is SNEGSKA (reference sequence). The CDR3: CSATDLAEQGTQYF. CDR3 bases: TGCAGTGCTACTGATCTAGCGGAGCAAGGGACCCAGTACTTC.

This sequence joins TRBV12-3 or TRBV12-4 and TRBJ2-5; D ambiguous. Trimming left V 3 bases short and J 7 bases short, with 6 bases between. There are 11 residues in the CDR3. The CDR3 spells CASSFSVTQYF. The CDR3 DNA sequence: TGTGCCAGCAGTTTTTCGGTGACCCAGTACTTC.

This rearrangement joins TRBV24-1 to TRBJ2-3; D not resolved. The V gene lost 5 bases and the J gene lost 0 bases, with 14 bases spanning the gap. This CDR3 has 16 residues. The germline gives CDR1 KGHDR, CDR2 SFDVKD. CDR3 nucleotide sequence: TGTGCCACCAGTGTCCCAGAACCAAGTAGCACAGATACGCAGTATTTT. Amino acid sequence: CATSVPEPSSTDTQYF.

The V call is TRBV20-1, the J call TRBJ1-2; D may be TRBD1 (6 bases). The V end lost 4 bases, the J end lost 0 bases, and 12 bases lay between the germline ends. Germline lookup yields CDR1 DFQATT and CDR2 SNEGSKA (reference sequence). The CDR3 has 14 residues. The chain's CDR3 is CSANTGNSNYGYTF. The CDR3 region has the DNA TGCAGTGCTAATACAGGGAATTCTAACTATGGCTACACCTTC.

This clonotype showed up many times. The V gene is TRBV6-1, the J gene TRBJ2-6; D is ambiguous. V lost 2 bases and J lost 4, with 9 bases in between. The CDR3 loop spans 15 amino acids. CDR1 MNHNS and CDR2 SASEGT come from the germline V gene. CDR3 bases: TGTGCCAGCAGTGAACTGGGTGGCGGGGCCAACGTCCTGACTTTC. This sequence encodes CASSELGGGANVLTF.

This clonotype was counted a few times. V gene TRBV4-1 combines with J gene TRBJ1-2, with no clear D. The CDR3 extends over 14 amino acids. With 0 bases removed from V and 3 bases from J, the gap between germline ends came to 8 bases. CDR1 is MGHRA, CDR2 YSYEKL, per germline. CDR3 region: CASSQDLRDYGYTF. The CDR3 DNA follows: TGCGCCAGCAGCCAAGATTTACGGGACTATGGCTACACCTTC.

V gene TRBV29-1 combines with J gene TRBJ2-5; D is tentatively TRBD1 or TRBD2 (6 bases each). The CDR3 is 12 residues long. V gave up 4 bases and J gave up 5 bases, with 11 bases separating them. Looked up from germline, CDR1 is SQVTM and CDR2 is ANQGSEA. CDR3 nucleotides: TGCAGCGTTGCCGGGGGCCGGGAGACCCAGTACTTC. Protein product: CSVAGGRETQYF.

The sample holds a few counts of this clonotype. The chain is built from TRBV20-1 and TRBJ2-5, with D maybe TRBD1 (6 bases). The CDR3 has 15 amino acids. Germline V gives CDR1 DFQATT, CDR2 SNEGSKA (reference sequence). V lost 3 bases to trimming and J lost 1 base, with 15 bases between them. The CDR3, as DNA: TGCAGTGCTAGGCCCCTGGGGGCGGGCCAAGAGACCCAGTACTTC. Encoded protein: CSARPLGAGQETQYF.

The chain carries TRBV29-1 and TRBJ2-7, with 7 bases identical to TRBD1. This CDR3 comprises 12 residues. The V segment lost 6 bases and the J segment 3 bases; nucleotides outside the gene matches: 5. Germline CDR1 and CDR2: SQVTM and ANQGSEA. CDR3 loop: CSVRQGDYEQYF. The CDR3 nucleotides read TGCAGCGTCCGGCAGGGGGACTACGAGCAGTACTTC.

This CDR3 is CSAERSSLIGTNEKLFF. In nucleotides, the CDR3 is TGCAGTGCTGAACGAAGTTCCCTAATTGGAACTAATGAAAAACTGTTTTTT. The V and J genes are TRBV20-1 and TRBJ1-4; D unclear. The V gene's germline CDR1 is DFQATT and CDR2 SNEGSKA (reference sequence). This CDR3 is 17 amino acids long. The germline V and J ends were trimmed by 5 bases and 1 base, with 20 bases remaining between them.

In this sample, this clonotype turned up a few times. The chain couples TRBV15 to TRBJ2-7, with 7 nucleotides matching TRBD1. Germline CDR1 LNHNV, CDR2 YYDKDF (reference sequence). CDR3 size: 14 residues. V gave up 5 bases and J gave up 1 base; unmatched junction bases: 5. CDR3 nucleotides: TGTGCCACCAGCGAGACAGGGATGTCCTACGAGCAGTACTTC. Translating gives CATSETGMSYEQYF.

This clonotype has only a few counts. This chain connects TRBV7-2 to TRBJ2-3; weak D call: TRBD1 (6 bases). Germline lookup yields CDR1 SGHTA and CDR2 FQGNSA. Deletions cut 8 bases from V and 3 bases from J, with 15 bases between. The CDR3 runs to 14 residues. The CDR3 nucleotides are TGTGCCAGCGGTCAAACGAGGGGGACAGATACGCAGTATTTT. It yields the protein CASGQTRGTDTQYF.

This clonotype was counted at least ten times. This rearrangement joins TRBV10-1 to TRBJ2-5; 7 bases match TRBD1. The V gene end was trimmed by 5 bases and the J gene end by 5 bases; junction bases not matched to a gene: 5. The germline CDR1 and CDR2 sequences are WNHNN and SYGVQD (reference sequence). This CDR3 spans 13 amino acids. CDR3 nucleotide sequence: TGCGCCAGCAGTTCGGACAGGCGGGAGACCCAGTACTTC. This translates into CASSSDRRETQYF.

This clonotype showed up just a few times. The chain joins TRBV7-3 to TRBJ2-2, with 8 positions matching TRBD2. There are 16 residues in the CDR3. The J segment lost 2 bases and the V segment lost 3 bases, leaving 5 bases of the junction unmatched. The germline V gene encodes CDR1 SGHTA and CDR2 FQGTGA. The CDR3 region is CASSFDGGANTGELFF. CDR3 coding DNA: TGTGCCAGCAGCTTCGACGGGGGGGCCAACACCGGGGAGCTGTTTTTT.

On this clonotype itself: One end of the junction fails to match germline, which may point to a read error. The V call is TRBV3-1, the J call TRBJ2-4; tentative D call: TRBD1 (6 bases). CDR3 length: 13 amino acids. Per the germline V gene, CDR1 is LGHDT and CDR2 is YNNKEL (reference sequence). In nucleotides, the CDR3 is TGTGCCAGCAGCCAAGATCAACAGGGTTGGTTGGACTTC. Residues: CASSQDQQGWLDF.